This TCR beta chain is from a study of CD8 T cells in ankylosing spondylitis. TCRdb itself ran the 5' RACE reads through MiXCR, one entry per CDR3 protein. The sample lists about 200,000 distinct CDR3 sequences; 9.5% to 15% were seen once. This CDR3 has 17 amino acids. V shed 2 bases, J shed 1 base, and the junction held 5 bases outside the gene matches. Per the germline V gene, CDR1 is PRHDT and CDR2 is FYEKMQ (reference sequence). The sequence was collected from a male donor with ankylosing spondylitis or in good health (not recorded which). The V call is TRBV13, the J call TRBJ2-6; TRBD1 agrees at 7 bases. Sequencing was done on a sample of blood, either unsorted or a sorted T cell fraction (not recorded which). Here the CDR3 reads CASSLKGQISGANVLTF. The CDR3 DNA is TGTGCCAGCAGCTTAAAGGGACAGATATCTGGGGCCAACGTCCTGACTTTC.